The 23 T cell receptor beta chains given below trace back to one sample, sequenced in a study of blood T cell repertoires in COVID-19. Libraries were prepared by immunoSEQ multiplex PCR; TCRdb keeps only in-frame clonotypes and omits some of them. The sample lists fewer than 250,000 clones, 80% to 85% occurring once. Material for sequencing was peripheral blood. The receptors were gathered from a woman of 80 years or more with COVID-19, enrolled during active disease.

The genes are TRBV5-1 and TRBJ1-1, with TRBD1 as a possible D gene (6 bases). Germline values: CDR1 SGHRS, CDR2 YFSETQ. Trimming removed 4 bases from V and 3 bases from J, with 13 bases in between. This CDR3 spans 14 amino acids. CDR3 sequence (DNA): TGCGCCAGCAGCCCGGGACACGACTACACTGAAGCTTTCTTT. Translated, it gives CASSPGHDYTEAFF.

V usage is TRBV9 and J usage is TRBJ1-6; a possible D gene is TRBD1 (6 bases). Trimming left V 2 bases short and J 14 bases short, with 14 bases between. Germline loops: CDR1 SGDLS, CDR2 YYNGEE. The CDR3 runs 13 residues. The DNA for the CDR3 is TGTGCCAGCAGCGTCATGCAGGGGTCGACCCTCCACTTT. Its protein is CASSVMQGSTLHF.

J is TRBJ2-5 and V is TRBV29-1; 10 nucleotides match TRBD2. J lost 3 bases, V lost 5 bases, and 0 bases had no gene match. Germline CDR1 SQVTM, CDR2 ANQGSEA. This CDR3 has 12 residues. DNA for the CDR3: TGCAGCGTTCTAGCGGGGGAAGAGACCCAGTACTTC. This sequence encodes CSVLAGEETQYF. Looking up the rest from reference TRBV29-1 and TRBJ2-5 gives the full variable domain: SAVISQKPSRDICQRGTSLTIQCQVDSQVTMMFWYRQQPGQSLTLIATANQGSEATYESGFVIDKFPISRPNLTFSTLTVSNMSPEDSSIYLCSVLAGEETQYFGPGTRLLVL.

The chain couples TRBV6-4 to TRBJ1-5; no definite D call. Germline V CDR1 and CDR2: MRHNA, SNTAGT. Between the trimmed V and J ends, which lost 0 bases and 4 bases, there was a span of 7 bases. The CDR3 sequence is 14 residues long. The chain's CDR3 is CASSDSGGNQPQHF. CDR3 bases: TGTGCCAGCAGTGACTCGGGCGGGAATCAGCCCCAGCATTTT.

This rearrangement joins TRBV3-1 (or the pseudogene TRBV3-2) to TRBJ2-6; D may be TRBD1 (5 bases). V was shortened by 4 bases and J by 2 bases, with 9 bases between the two germline ends. The V gene's germline CDR1 is LGHDT and CDR2 YNNKEL (reference sequence). This CDR3 contains 15 residues. The CDR3 region has the DNA TGTGCCAGCAGCCGACAGCCAACTGGGGCCAACGTCCTGACTTTC. The encoded protein is CASSRQPTGANVLTF.

To note about this clone: The same CDR3 arises from other DNA sequences in this sample as well. The chain couples TRBV18 to TRBJ2-1, with D tentatively TRBD1 (6 bases). Trimming took off 2 bases at V and 3 bases at J, with 8 bases between the two ends. The CDR3 is made up of 14 amino acids. Per germline, CDR1 KGHSH and CDR2 LQKENI. The CDR3 DNA is TGTGCCAGCTCACCAAAGACAGGCTACAATGAGCAGTTCTTC. Translated: CASSPKTGYNEQFF.

The chain links TRBV24-1 to TRBJ2-5; D might be TRBD2 (5 bases). Between the trimmed V and J ends, which lost 4 bases and 3 bases, there was a span of 11 bases. The CDR3 totals 14 residues. The germline gives CDR1 KGHDR, CDR2 SFDVKD. As DNA, the CDR3 is TGTGCCACCAGTGACAGCGGTGGGAAAGAGACCCAGTACTTC. Its protein product is CATSDSGGKETQYF.

Only a few counts were recorded for this clone. The genes are TRBV5-4 and TRBJ1-2, with 8 nucleotides matching TRBD1. This CDR3 comprises 16 residues. The germline gives CDR1 SGHNT, CDR2 YYREEE (reference sequence). V trimming: 3 bases; J trimming: 7 bases; junction bases outside the gene matches: 14. CDR3 in DNA: TGTGCCAGCAGCTCGCCCCGACAGGGGAGCGTCGGTGGCTACACCTTC. Amino acids: CASSSPRQGSVGGYTF. Variable domain in full (rest from reference TRBV5-4 and TRBJ1-2): ETGVTQSPTHLIKTRGQQVTLRCSSQSGHNTVSWYQQALGQGPQFIFQYYREEENGRGNFPPRFSGLQFPNYSSELNVNALELDDSALYLCASSSPRQGSVGGYTFGSGTRLTVV.

CDR3 nucleotide sequence: TGCAGCGTTGTGGGCTTTCGAGAGACCCAGTACTTC. It encodes CSVVGFRETQYF. This chain uses TRBV29-1 with TRBJ2-5; D gene uncertain. V was trimmed by 4 bases and J by 4 bases, leaving 10 bases between them. Germline V gene lookup returns CDR1 SQVTM and CDR2 ANQGSEA. This CDR3 is 12 amino acids long.

The V and J genes are TRBV6-5 and TRBJ1-3; 11 bases align to TRBD1. The CDR3 has 14 residues. Trimming removed 5 bases from V and 7 bases from J; junction bases left unmatched: 4. The germline V gene encodes CDR1 MNHEY and CDR2 SVGAGI. CDR3: CASSNRDRGNTIYF. Here the CDR3 DNA reads TGTGCCAGCAGTAACAGGGACAGGGGGAACACCATATATTTT.

The V gene is TRBV11-2, the J gene TRBJ2-3; weak D call: TRBD2 (7 bases). The germline CDR1 and CDR2 sequences are SGHAT and FQNNGV. The CDR3 runs 17 residues. V was pared by 0 bases and J by 5 bases, with 18 bases between. CDR3 nucleotides: TGTGCCAGCAGCTTAGATCGAACGGGGGGCCATTTAGATACGCAGTATTTT. Translating it yields CASSLDRTGGHLDTQYF.

This chain joins TRBV2 and TRBJ1-2, with D uncertain. Per the germline V gene, CDR1 is SNHLY and CDR2 is FYNNEI. The CDR3 totals 13 residues. The ends were cut back, 6 bases at V and 6 bases at J, with 14 bases in the middle. Written as DNA, the CDR3 is TGTGCCAGCAGGGGAGACGAGATCAATGGCTACACCTTC. It encodes CASRGDEINGYTF.

The genes are TRBV28 and TRBJ2-6; D call uncertain. The CDR3 spans 13 residues. Germline V lookup: CDR1 MDHEN, CDR2 SYDVKM. Trimming took off 6 bases at V and 1 base at J, with 4 bases between the two ends. The CDR3 nucleotides are TGTGCCAGCAGACGGTCTGGGGCCAACGTCCTGACTTTC. Translation gives CASRRSGANVLTF.

The J gene is TRBJ1-2, the V gene TRBV28; TRBD1 might be the D (5 bases). V was clipped by 6 bases and J by 4 bases, with 12 bases between them. CDR1 is MDHEN, CDR2 SYDVKM, per germline. The CDR3 has 13 residues. As DNA, the CDR3 is TGTGCCAGCAGCCCCGGAGGGGTCTATGGCTACACCTTC. Amino acids: CASSPGGVYGYTF.

As DNA, the CDR3 is TGTGCCAGCAGTGAACTTCACAGGAACACCGGGGAGCTGTTTTTT. Translating it yields CASSELHRNTGELFF. This rearrangement joins TRBV25-1 to TRBJ2-2; no definite D call. CDR3 length: 15 amino acids. V was clipped by 2 bases and J by 1 base, with 8 bases between them. Looked up from germline, CDR1 is MGHDK and CDR2 is SYGVNS. The full variable domain, completed using reference TRBV25-1 and TRBJ2-2, is EADIYQTPRYLVIGTGKKITLECSQTMGHDKMYWYQQDPGMELHLIHYSYGVNSTEKGDLSSESTVSRIRTEHFPLTLESARPSHTSQYLCASSELHRNTGELFFGEGSRLTVL.

This chain uses TRBV28 with TRBJ1-1; 10 bases map to TRBD1. The CDR3 is 15 residues long. Losses at the gene ends were 7 bases for V and 8 bases for J; bases not matched to a gene: 13. Germline V CDR1 and CDR2: MDHEN, SYDVKM. CDR3 in amino acids: CASTWGQGRRLEAFF. Here the CDR3 DNA reads TGTGCCAGCACCTGGGGACAGGGGCGAAGGCTCGAAGCTTTCTTT.

The chain is built from TRBV5-1 and TRBJ2-2; TRBD1 might be the D (6 bases). CDR3 length equals 13 residues. The ends were cut back, 1 base at V and 8 bases at J, with 9 bases in the middle. Germline CDR1 is SGHRS and CDR2 is YFSETQ. CDR3 sequence reads: CASSLMGAGELFF. CDR3 coding DNA: TGCGCCAGCAGCTTGATGGGGGCGGGGGAGCTGTTTTTT.

The J gene is TRBJ1-5, the V gene TRBV6-5; D unresolved. Germline V gives CDR1 MNHEY, CDR2 SVGAGI. Trimming took off 8 bases at V and 4 bases at J, with 9 bases between the two ends. The CDR3 consists of 12 residues. The CDR3: CASGDPNQPQHF. DNA of the CDR3: TGTGCCAGCGGAGACCCGAATCAGCCCCAGCATTTT.

This chain connects TRBV2 to TRBJ1-5; 7 bases match TRBD1. CDR1 SNHLY and CDR2 FYNNEI come from the germline V gene. The junction had 7 bases not matched to a gene; V was cut back by 1 base and J by 7 bases. There are 15 residues in the CDR3. The CDR3 loop is CASSEGTTGVQPQHF. In nucleotides, the CDR3 is TGTGCCAGCAGTGAAGGAACTACAGGGGTCCAGCCCCAGCATTTT.

The chain uses TRBV3-1 (or the pseudogene TRBV3-2) and TRBJ1-2, with 7 positions matching TRBD1. V was clipped by 4 bases and J by 4 bases; unmatched bases: 6. Germline CDR1 is LGHDT and CDR2 is YNNKEL (reference sequence). The CDR3 runs to 14 residues. The CDR3 DNA reads TGTGCCAGCAGCCGAGGGCGGGACAGCTATGGCTACACCTTC. This translates into CASSRGRDSYGYTF.

V is TRBV3-1 (or the pseudogene TRBV3-2) and J is TRBJ2-1, with 11 positions matching TRBD2. V gave up 0 bases and J gave up 9 bases; unmatched junction bases: 4. The CDR3 is made up of 15 amino acids. Germline assignment: CDR1 LGHDT and CDR2 YNNKEL (reference sequence). The CDR3 loop is CASSQDHGTSGEQFF. The CDR3, as DNA: TGTGCCAGCAGCCAAGATCACGGGACTAGCGGTGAGCAGTTCTTC.

This clone was picked up one time. This chain connects TRBV12-3 or TRBV12-4 to TRBJ1-2; unclear D gene. The CDR3 extends over 13 amino acids. Trimming stripped 3 bases from V and 4 bases from J, with 9 bases between. This chain's CDR3 is CASSFGASYGYTF. The CDR3 nucleotides read TGTGCCAGCAGTTTCGGTGCGAGCTATGGCTACACCTTC.

The chain employs TRBV7-2 and TRBJ2-7, with D perhaps TRBD1 (5 bases). Germline CDR1 and CDR2: SGHTA and FQGNSA. Deletions cut 1 base from V and 3 bases from J, with 13 bases between. The CDR3 has 15 amino acids. The CDR3 is CASSLVPGISYEQYF. CDR3 coding DNA: TGTGCCAGCAGCTTAGTCCCAGGGATAAGCTACGAGCAGTACTTC.